Listed here are 2 T cell receptor beta chains from one sample, sequenced in a study of cytomegalovirus exposure and HLA in healthy donors. Assay: immunoSEQ multiplex PCR; the TCRdb copy retains only in-frame clones and omits some. The repertoire holds about 180,000 clones, with about 85% as singletons. Source material: PBMCs. These receptor sequences come from a man aged 18 to 35 in good health and CMV-seropositive.

The chain couples TRBV7-8 to TRBJ2-3, with a possible D match to TRBD2 (6 bases). Germline V CDR1 and CDR2: SGHVS, FQNEAQ. V lost 4 bases to trimming and J lost 4 bases, with 12 bases between them. The CDR3 consists of 14 residues. The CDR3 here is CASSSRPGADTQYF. Written as DNA, the CDR3 is TGTGCCAGCAGCTCCCGGCCGGGGGCAGATACGCAGTATTTT.

The chain couples TRBV20-1 to TRBJ1-1; D gene ambiguous. Per the germline V gene, CDR1 is DFQATT and CDR2 is SNEGSKA (reference sequence). This CDR3 spans 11 amino acids. The germline V and J ends were trimmed by 3 bases and 11 bases, with 13 bases remaining between them. CDR3: CSARYWPAAFF. The CDR3 region has the DNA TGCAGTGCTAGGTATTGGCCTGCCGCTTTCTTT.